One and the same sample provided the 14 T cell receptor beta chains below, sequenced in a study of blood T cell repertoires in COVID-19. Profiled with immunoSEQ multiplex PCR; TCRdb holds only in-frame clones, not every one. The sample has around 95,000 clones, over 80% seen once; the top ten hold roughly 13%. Sequencing was done on a sample of peripheral blood. All receptors derive from a man aged 50 to 60 with active or convalescent COVID-19.

The V call is TRBV5-1, the J call TRBJ2-3; tentatively, D is TRBD2 (7 bases). The length of the CDR3 is 17 residues. Trimming took off 0 bases at V and 3 bases at J, with 17 bases between the two ends. Germline-derived CDR1 and CDR2 are SGHRS and YFSETQ. The CDR3 loop is CASSLVGVEGGTDTQYF. The DNA of the CDR3 is TGCGCCAGCAGCTTGGTTGGCGTGGAGGGGGGGACAGATACGCAGTATTTT.

In DNA, the CDR3 is TGTGCCAGCAGTTTACAGGGTTACACCATATATTTT. Protein sequence: CASSLQGYTIYF. This chain uses TRBV12-3 or TRBV12-4 with TRBJ1-3; possibly TRBD1 for D (5 bases). Trimming removed 2 bases at V and 8 bases at J, with 7 bases between. The CDR3 extends over 12 amino acids.

The chain couples TRBV9 to TRBJ2-3; 10 positions agree with TRBD1. The J segment lost 1 base and the V segment lost 3 bases, leaving 5 bases of the junction unmatched. Germline V gene data show CDR1 as SGDLS and CDR2 as YYNGEE. This CDR3 is built from 16 residues. This chain's CDR3 is CASSAGQGLGTDTQYF. DNA of the CDR3: TGTGCCAGCAGCGCGGGACAGGGGTTGGGCACAGATACGCAGTATTTT.

As to this clone: This specimen includes other DNA sequences encoding the same CDR3. The chain links TRBV9 to TRBJ2-3; perhaps TRBD2 as D (5 bases). The germline V gene has CDR1 SGDLS and CDR2 YYNGEE. V lost 3 bases and J lost 5, with 7 bases in between. There are 12 residues in the CDR3. CDR3: CASSGEGDTQYF. Written as DNA, the CDR3 is TGTGCCAGCAGCGGTGAGGGAGATACGCAGTATTTT.

V usage is TRBV18 and J usage is TRBJ1-4; TRBD1 matches at 9 bases. Per germline, CDR1 KGHSH and CDR2 LQKENI. The CDR3 contains 17 residues. The trim removed 4 bases at V and 3 bases at J, leaving 9 bases unmatched. The CDR3 reads CASSRRLGQGSNEKLFF. CDR3 nucleotide sequence: TGTGCCAGCTCACGGCGGTTGGGACAGGGATCTAATGAAAAACTGTTTTTT.

The rearrangement uses TRBV6-5 and TRBJ2-7; D might be TRBD1 (6 bases). Between the trimmed V and J ends, which lost 2 bases and 2 bases, there was a span of 13 bases. The CDR3 length is 15 residues. CDR1 MNHEY and CDR2 SVGAGI come from the germline V gene. CDR3 DNA: TGTGCCAGCAGTTACGCCAGGGGATCTACCTACGAGCAGTACTTC. Translating it yields CASSYARGSTYEQYF.

The chain uses TRBV9 and TRBJ2-2; 9 bases agree with TRBD1. There are 16 residues in the CDR3. CDR1 and CDR2 from the germline V gene are SGDLS and YYNGEE. The V gene end was trimmed by 6 bases and the J gene end by 6 bases; junction bases not matched to a gene: 12. CDR3 loop: CASNVQGTGLAGELFF. CDR3 sequence (DNA): TGTGCCAGCAACGTTCAAGGGACAGGGCTAGCCGGGGAGCTGTTTTTT.

This clone has just a few counts. The chain uses TRBV30 and TRBJ1-3; a weak D match, TRBD1 (6 bases). The CDR3 contains 14 residues. Trimming removed 8 bases from V and 0 bases from J, with 14 bases in between. Germline CDR1 reads GTSNPN; CDR2 reads SVGIG (reference sequence). The DNA for the CDR3 is TGTGCCGCAAGCTCGGACAGCTCTGGAAACACCATATATTTT. Residues: CAASSDSSGNTIYF.

The rearrangement uses TRBV18 and TRBJ2-5; D remains ambiguous. Between the trimmed V and J ends, which lost 4 bases and 7 bases, there was a span of 10 bases. This CDR3 has 12 residues. Germline V CDR1 and CDR2: KGHSH, LQKENI. CDR3 residues: CASSLEVGTQYF. The CDR3 coding sequence is TGTGCCAGCTCACTAGAGGTCGGGACCCAGTACTTC.

The chain carries TRBV5-5 and TRBJ2-3; TRBD2 matches at 11 bases. After removal of 2 bases from V and 3 bases from J, the junction contained 5 bases not matched to a gene. The germline V gene encodes CDR1 SGHKS and CDR2 YYEKEE (reference sequence). The CDR3 spans 16 residues. In DNA form, the CDR3 reads TGTGCCAGCAGCTTCCGACTAGCGGGACGGACAGATACGCAGTATTTT. Its translation: CASSFRLAGRTDTQYF.

CDR3 in amino acids: CASSLGAGDQPQHF. DNA of the CDR3: TGCGCCAGCAGCTTGGGGGCAGGGGATCAGCCCCAGCATTTT. This rearrangement joins TRBV5-1 to TRBJ1-5; D is possibly TRBD1 (6 bases). Germline values: CDR1 SGHRS, CDR2 YFSETQ. The CDR3 length is 14 residues. Trimming took 0 bases from V and 5 from J, leaving 9 bases between them. The full variable domain, rest sourced from reference TRBV5-1 and TRBJ1-5, is KAGVTQTPRYLIKTRGQQVTLSCSPISGHRSVSWYQQTPGQGLQFLFEYFSETQRNKGNFPGRFSGRQFSNSRSEMNVSTLELGDSALYLCASSLGAGDQPQHFGDGTRLSIL.

The chain joins TRBV20-1 to TRBJ2-2; TRBD1 agrees at 8 bases. This CDR3 has 16 amino acids. Germline V gives CDR1 DFQATT, CDR2 SNEGSKA (reference sequence). V shed 3 bases and J 0 bases; nucleotides not matched to a gene: 6. The DNA of the CDR3 is TGCAGTGCTAGTAGGGCAGGGGGCGCGAACACCGGGGAGCTGTTTTTT. Translation gives CSASRAGGANTGELFF.

The sample holds a few counts of this clone. The V call is TRBV24-1, the J call TRBJ1-1; 7 bases line up with TRBD1. Germline CDR1 and CDR2: KGHDR and SFDVKD. The CDR3 has 15 amino acids. Losses at the gene ends were 4 bases for V and 1 base for J; bases not matched to a gene: 5. CDR3 protein: CATSDSTGKNTEAFF. For the CDR3, the DNA is TGTGCCACCAGTGACTCGACAGGGAAGAACACTGAAGCTTTCTTT.

This chain connects TRBV18 to TRBJ2-1, with 7 positions matching TRBD1. CDR1 KGHSH and CDR2 LQKENI come from the germline V gene. J lost 9 bases, V lost 7 bases, and 15 bases had no gene match. The CDR3 consists of 15 residues. CDR3 nucleotide sequence: TGTGCCAGCTTCCCCCGGGACACAGGGGACAGTGAGCAGTTCTTC. Translating gives CASFPRDTGDSEQFF.